Listed below are T cell receptor beta chains from one sample, sequenced in a study of cytomegalovirus exposure and HLA in healthy donors. Here immunoSEQ multiplex PCR was the method, and the copy in TCRdb shows in-frame clones only, minus some. The table has tens of thousands of clones, 70% to 80% seen once; the top ten hold more than 8%. Sequenced material: PBMCs. The origin of the receptors is a woman in her forties or fifties in good health and CMV-seropositive. Both conserved end residues are part of each CDR3. Each record gives: J gene, V gene, D gene, clone size, CDR3 protein, CDR3 DNA. The D gene is left open where the match is weak. A row's size may be missing; if present it is once, few, many or a size class.

j_gene: TRBJ1-6; v_gene: TRBV5-1; d_gene: NA; abundance: few; CDR3aa: CASSLNTDYNSPLHF; CDR3nt: TGCGCCAGCAGCTTGAACACCGACTATAATTCACCCCTCCACTTT
j_gene: TRBJ2-1; v_gene: TRBV7-2; d_gene: NA; abundance: NA; CDR3aa: CASSHPGQNNEQFF; CDR3nt: TGTGCCAGCAGCCATCCGGGACAAAACAATGAGCAGTTCTTC
j_gene: TRBJ1-1; v_gene: TRBV6-6; d_gene: TRBD1; abundance: NA; CDR3aa: CASRYRTGGTEAFF; CDR3nt: TGTGCCAGCAGGTACCGGACAGGGGGCACTGAAGCTTTCTTT
j_gene: TRBJ2-2; v_gene: TRBV10-3; d_gene: TRBD2; abundance: NA; CDR3aa: CAIRFELPSGSDTGELFF; CDR3nt: TGTGCCATCAGGTTTGAACTTCCTAGCGGGAGTGACACCGGGGAGCTGTTTTTT
j_gene: TRBJ1-1; v_gene: TRBV5-4; d_gene: NA; abundance: once; CDR3aa: CASSLRGGALNTEAFF; CDR3nt: TGTGCCAGCAGCTTGAGAGGGGGGGCCCTTAACACTGAAGCTTTCTTT
j_gene: TRBJ2-1; v_gene: TRBV29-1; d_gene: NA; abundance: NA; CDR3aa: CSVEVGGVEQFF; CDR3nt: TGCAGCGTTGAAGTGGGCGGGGTTGAGCAGTTCTTC
j_gene: TRBJ1-1; v_gene: TRBV4-1; d_gene: TRBD1; abundance: NA; CDR3aa: CASSQQTGLMNTEAFF; CDR3nt: TGCGCCAGCAGCCAACAGACAGGGCTTATGAACACTGAAGCTTTCTTT
j_gene: TRBJ1-1; v_gene: TRBV6-5; d_gene: NA; abundance: once; CDR3aa: CASSYSGGVNTEAFF; CDR3nt: TGTGCCAGCAGTTACTCGGGGGGAGTGAACACTGAAGCTTTCTTT
j_gene: TRBJ2-3; v_gene: TRBV11-2; d_gene: TRBD2; abundance: NA; CDR3aa: CASSLIAGITDTQYF; CDR3nt: TGTGCCAGCAGCTTGATAGCGGGAATCACAGATACGCAGTATTTT
j_gene: TRBJ2-6; v_gene: TRBV27; d_gene: NA; abundance: NA; CDR3aa: CASRTQGRGSGANVLTF; CDR3nt: TGTGCCAGCAGAACACAGGGTCGGGGCTCTGGGGCCAACGTCCTGACTTTC
j_gene: TRBJ1-1; v_gene: TRBV7-8; d_gene: TRBD1; abundance: NA; CDR3aa: CASSPGQGTEAFF; CDR3nt: TGTGCCAGCAGCCCAGGACAGGGGACTGAAGCTTTCTTT
j_gene: TRBJ1-1; v_gene: TRBV19; d_gene: NA; abundance: NA; CDR3aa: CASIGWASTMNTEAFF; CDR3nt: TGTGCCAGTATTGGGTGGGCATCGACCATGAACACTGAAGCTTTCTTT
j_gene: TRBJ2-6; v_gene: TRBV27; d_gene: NA; abundance: few; CDR3aa: CASSGLSGANVLTF; CDR3nt: TGTGCCAGCAGTGGGCTCTCTGGGGCCAACGTCCTGACTTTC
j_gene: TRBJ1-4; v_gene: TRBV14; d_gene: NA; abundance: NA; CDR3aa: CASSRSGIPGSNEKLFF; CDR3nt: TGTGCCAGCAGCCGCTCAGGGATTCCTGGATCTAATGAAAAACTGTTTTTT
j_gene: TRBJ2-1; v_gene: TRBV4-3; d_gene: TRBD2; abundance: many; CDR3aa: CASSQSGTSGGAVEQFF; CDR3nt: TGCGCCAGCAGCCAGTCCGGGACTAGCGGGGGGGCCGTTGAGCAGTTCTTC
j_gene: TRBJ1-2; v_gene: TRBV28; d_gene: NA; abundance: NA; CDR3aa: CASSAQQYGYTF; CDR3nt: TGTGCCAGCAGTGCCCAACAGTATGGCTACACCTTC
j_gene: TRBJ2-5; v_gene: TRBV30; d_gene: NA; abundance: NA; CDR3aa: CAWSGAGQETQYF; CDR3nt: TGTGCCTGGAGTGGGGCGGGACAAGAGACCCAGTACTTC
j_gene: TRBJ2-3; v_gene: TRBV7-9; d_gene: NA; abundance: NA; CDR3aa: CASSLQGSSTDTQYF; CDR3nt: TGTGCCAGCAGCTTACAGGGGTCTAGCACAGATACGCAGTATTTT
j_gene: TRBJ2-1; v_gene: TRBV5-1; d_gene: TRBD2; abundance: NA; CDR3aa: CASSLEGTSSTGQFF; CDR3nt: TGCGCCAGCAGCTTGGAAGGGACTAGCTCGACTGGGCAGTTCTTC
j_gene: TRBJ2-6; v_gene: TRBV6-5; d_gene: NA; abundance: few; CDR3aa: CATRFAGANVLTF; CDR3nt: TGTGCCACCCGTTTCGCTGGGGCCAACGTCCTGACTTTC
j_gene: TRBJ2-1; v_gene: TRBV21-1; d_gene: NA; abundance: NA; CDR3aa: CASPGLARHEQFF; CDR3nt: TGTGCCAGCCCGGGACTAGCTCGCCATGAGCAGTTCTTC
j_gene: TRBJ1-2; v_gene: TRBV6-5; d_gene: NA; abundance: NA; CDR3aa: CASRQGYVDGYTF; CDR3nt: TGTGCCAGCAGACAGGGATACGTAGATGGCTACACCTTC
j_gene: TRBJ2-1; v_gene: TRBV6-1; d_gene: NA; abundance: NA; CDR3aa: CASSEETGRGGNEQFF; CDR3nt: TGTGCCAGCAGTGAAGAGACAGGACGTGGGGGCAATGAGCAGTTCTTC
j_gene: TRBJ2-7; v_gene: TRBV5-4; d_gene: TRBD1; abundance: NA; CDR3aa: CASSLGVGDRGYEQYF; CDR3nt: TGTGCCAGCAGCTTGGGAGTCGGGGACAGGGGCTACGAGCAGTACTTC
j_gene: TRBJ2-7; v_gene: TRBV27; d_gene: TRBD1; abundance: NA; CDR3aa: CASSLLRGIDYEQYF; CDR3nt: TGTGCCAGCAGTTTACTCAGGGGGATAGACTACGAGCAGTACTTC
j_gene: TRBJ1-5; v_gene: TRBV6-5; d_gene: NA; abundance: NA; CDR3aa: CASSTTSNQPQHF; CDR3nt: TGTGCCAGCAGCACAACTAGCAATCAGCCCCAGCATTTT
j_gene: TRBJ2-7; v_gene: TRBV7-2; d_gene: NA; abundance: NA; CDR3aa: CASSRRSGSEQYF; CDR3nt: TGTGCCAGCAGCCGCCGATCAGGGTCCGAGCAGTACTTC
j_gene: TRBJ2-7; v_gene: TRBV7-2; d_gene: TRBD2; abundance: once; CDR3aa: CASGVGGENEQYF; CDR3nt: TGTGCCAGCGGAGTTGGGGGGGAGAACGAGCAGTACTTC
j_gene: TRBJ2-7; v_gene: TRBV11-2; d_gene: TRBD2; abundance: few; CDR3aa: CASSLAAAGGQLYYEQYF; CDR3nt: TGTGCCAGCAGCTTAGCGGCAGCGGGAGGCCAACTTTACTACGAGCAGTACTTC
j_gene: TRBJ1-5; v_gene: TRBV19; d_gene: TRBD1; abundance: NA; CDR3aa: CASSRDRLDQPQHF; CDR3nt: TGTGCCAGTAGTAGGGACAGGTTGGATCAGCCCCAGCATTTT
j_gene: TRBJ2-3; v_gene: TRBV7-8; d_gene: TRBD1; abundance: NA; CDR3aa: CASSLDRDSRNTDTQYF; CDR3nt: TGTGCCAGCAGCTTAGACCGGGACAGCCGAAACACAGATACGCAGTATTTT
j_gene: TRBJ1-5; v_gene: TRBV19; d_gene: NA; abundance: NA; CDR3aa: CASSLEGSGNQPQHF; CDR3nt: TGTGCCAGTAGTCTCGAGGGTTCGGGCAATCAGCCCCAGCATTTT
j_gene: TRBJ2-3; v_gene: TRBV28; d_gene: NA; abundance: NA; CDR3aa: CASSLSRAGTDTQYF; CDR3nt: TGTGCCAGCAGTTTGAGCAGGGCGGGCACAGATACGCAGTATTTT
j_gene: TRBJ1-5; v_gene: TRBV7-2; d_gene: TRBD1; abundance: NA; CDR3aa: CASSLAPGRTGINQPQHF; CDR3nt: TGTGCCAGCAGCTTAGCGCCCGGGAGGACAGGGATAAATCAGCCCCAGCATTTT
j_gene: TRBJ1-5; v_gene: TRBV19; d_gene: NA; abundance: NA; CDR3aa: CASSATGRSDQPQHF; CDR3nt: TGTGCCAGTAGCGCCACAGGGAGAAGCGATCAGCCCCAGCATTTT
j_gene: TRBJ1-1; v_gene: TRBV27; d_gene: NA; abundance: NA; CDR3aa: CASSLIGIRGVNTEAFF; CDR3nt: TGTGCCAGCAGTTTAATAGGGATTCGGGGGGTGAACACTGAAGCTTTCTTT
j_gene: TRBJ2-7; v_gene: TRBV28; d_gene: NA; abundance: NA; CDR3aa: CASSLGGSGGSYEQYF; CDR3nt: TGTGCCAGCAGTTTAGGTGGGAGCGGAGGGTCCTACGAGCAGTACTTC
j_gene: TRBJ2-1; v_gene: TRBV30; d_gene: NA; abundance: NA; CDR3aa: CAWSVWAGLVNEQFF; CDR3nt: TGTGCCTGGAGTGTGTGGGCGGGGTTAGTCAATGAGCAGTTCTTC
j_gene: TRBJ2-2; v_gene: TRBV6-6; d_gene: NA; abundance: NA; CDR3aa: CASSSRGGANTGELFF; CDR3nt: TGTGCCAGCAGTTCGCGAGGAGGTGCGAACACCGGGGAGCTGTTTTTT
j_gene: TRBJ2-2; v_gene: TRBV6-1; d_gene: NA; abundance: few; CDR3aa: CASSGTTGDATGELFF; CDR3nt: TGTGCCAGCAGTGGGACGACAGGCGACGCCACCGGGGAGCTGTTTTTT
j_gene: TRBJ2-6; v_gene: TRBV9; d_gene: NA; abundance: NA; CDR3aa: CASSVATPLLGAGANVLTF; CDR3nt: TGTGCCAGCAGCGTAGCCACTCCCCTATTGGGCGCTGGGGCCAACGTCCTGACTTTC
j_gene: TRBJ1-1; v_gene: TRBV25-1; d_gene: NA; abundance: few; CDR3aa: CASSQQGGTEAFF; CDR3nt: TGTGCCAGCAGCCAACAGGGCGGCACTGAAGCTTTCTTT
j_gene: TRBJ2-7; v_gene: TRBV10-3; d_gene: TRBD1; abundance: NA; CDR3aa: CAISPQGDSYEQYF; CDR3nt: TGTGCCATCAGTCCGCAGGGGGACTCCTACGAGCAGTACTTC
j_gene: TRBJ2-7; v_gene: TRBV27; d_gene: TRBD2; abundance: NA; CDR3aa: CASSAPSGRAYEQYF; CDR3nt: TGTGCCAGCAGTGCGCCTAGCGGGAGGGCTTACGAGCAGTACTTC
j_gene: TRBJ2-1; v_gene: TRBV12-5; d_gene: NA; abundance: NA; CDR3aa: CASGLVSNEQFF; CDR3nt: TGTGCTAGTGGTTTGGTTAGCAATGAGCAGTTCTTC
j_gene: TRBJ2-3; v_gene: TRBV10-1; d_gene: NA; abundance: NA; CDR3aa: CASSPQGSGTDTQYF; CDR3nt: TGCGCCAGCAGTCCGCAGGGGTCTGGCACAGATACGCAGTATTTT
j_gene: TRBJ2-5; v_gene: TRBV5-5; d_gene: NA; abundance: few; CDR3aa: CASSSRLTQETQYF; CDR3nt: TGTGCCAGCAGCTCCAGACTAACCCAAGAGACCCAGTACTTC
j_gene: TRBJ1-5; v_gene: TRBV28; d_gene: NA; abundance: NA; CDR3aa: CASSLGSLNQPQHF; CDR3nt: TGTGCCAGCAGTTTGGGCAGCCTCAATCAGCCCCAGCATTTT